Many counts were recorded for the clone carrying this T cell receptor beta chain. The sample is drawn from a study of T-cell reconstitution after alpha-beta-depleted transplantation in children. As it was prepared, the TCRbeta library received unique molecular identifiers. One entry per CDR3 protein, called by TCRdb with MiXCR from the PCR reads. The top ten clones hold around 4.1% of a sample with 180,000 or so distinct CDR3 sequences, about 6% of them seen once. Trimming cost V 0 bases and J 5 bases, with 17 bases left between them. The CDR3 spans 16 residues. Germline V CDR1 and CDR2: MNHEY, SVGEGT.

Sequenced here: PBMCs, sampled before TCRalphabeta/CD19-depleted stem cell transplant. The chain links TRBV6-2 or TRBV6-3 to TRBJ2-7, with D unclear. This TCR was sampled from a girl less than two years old with combined immunodeficiency, due to receive a stem cell transplant. The CDR3 region is CASSYSSLVGWDEQYF. The CDR3 DNA reads TGTGCCAGCAGTTACTCGAGTCTAGTGGGCTGGGACGAGCAGTACTTC.